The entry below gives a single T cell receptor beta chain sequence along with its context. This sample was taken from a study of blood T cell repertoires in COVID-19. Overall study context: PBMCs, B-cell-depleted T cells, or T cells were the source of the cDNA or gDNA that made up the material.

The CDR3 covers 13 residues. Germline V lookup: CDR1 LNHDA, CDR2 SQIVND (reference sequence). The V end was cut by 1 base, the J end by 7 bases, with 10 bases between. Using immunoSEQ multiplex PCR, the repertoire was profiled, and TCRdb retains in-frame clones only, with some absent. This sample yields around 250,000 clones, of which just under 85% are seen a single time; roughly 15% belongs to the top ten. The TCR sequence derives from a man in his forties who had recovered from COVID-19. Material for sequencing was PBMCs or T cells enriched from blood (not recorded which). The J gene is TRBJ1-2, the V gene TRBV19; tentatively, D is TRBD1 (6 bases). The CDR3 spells CASSIGGHSGYTF. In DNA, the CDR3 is TGTGCCAGTAGTATAGGGGGGCACAGTGGCTACACCTTC.